These T cell receptor beta chains were read from a single sample in a study of T cell responses to AZD1222 COVID-19 vaccine. Method: immunoSEQ multiplex PCR; TCRdb's copy keeps in-frame clones and lacks some. The table shows roughly 130,000 clones, with 70% to 90% occurring only once. Sequenced here: peripheral blood, sampled on day 0 of AZD1222 vaccination. The receptor source for this set is an adult in good health. CDR3s include the opening cysteine and the closing phenylalanine or tryptophan. Each record gives: clone size, CDR3 length, D gene, J gene, V gene, CDR3 DNA, CDR3 protein. D genes are given only for firm matches. Rows may omit the clone size; those that give it use once, few, many or a size class.

. | 15 | TRBD2 | TRBJ2-2 | TRBV13 | TGTGCCAGCAGGAAAACTAGCGGGGGAGGAGGGGAGCTGTTTTTT | CASRKTSGGGGELFF
. | 16 | TRBD1 | TRBJ1-3 | TRBV6-5 | TGTGCCAGCAGTTACTCAGGGGGCAACTCTGGAAACACCATATATTTT | CASSYSGGNSGNTIYF
. | 14 | . | TRBJ2-7 | TRBV11-2 | TGTGCCAGCAGCCGAGGACACAGCTCCTACGAGCAGTACTTC | CASSRGHSSYEQYF
. | 15 | TRBD1 | TRBJ2-7 | TRBV24-1 | TGTGCCACCAGTGCACTCGGGACAGGGGGCGTCGAGCAGTACTTC | CATSALGTGGVEQYF
. | 12 | . | TRBJ2-5 | TRBV15 | TGTGCCACCAGCAGAGGTCAAGAGACCCAGTACTTC | CATSRGQETQYF
once | 13 | . | TRBJ1-1 | TRBV6-4 | TGTGCCAGCAGTGACGTGGCTAACACTGAAGCTTTCTTT | CASSDVANTEAFF
. | 14 | . | TRBJ1-2 | TRBV6-1 | TGTGCCAGCAGTCTGACAGGCGGATTCTATGGCTACACCTTC | CASSLTGGFYGYTF
few | 16 | TRBD2 | TRBJ2-5 | TRBV6-6 | TGTGCCAGCAGTAGGGACGGGGGGACCATTCGGGAGACCCAGTACTTC | CASSRDGGTIRETQYF
. | 21 | TRBD2 | TRBJ2-1 | TRBV3-1/TRBV3-2 | TGTGCCAGCAGCCAAGATTACCCTGGGTTAGCGGGAGGACGAAACTACAATGAGCAGTTCTTC | CASSQDYPGLAGGRNYNEQFF
. | 15 | . | TRBJ1-1 | TRBV5-1 | TGCGCCAGCAGCTTGCTTGGCAGGGGGAACACTGAAGCTTTCTTT | CASSLLGRGNTEAFF
once | 13 | . | TRBJ1-1 | TRBV6-5 | TGTGCCAGCAGTCGGGGGCCTGGGACTGAAGCTTTCTTT | CASSRGPGTEAFF